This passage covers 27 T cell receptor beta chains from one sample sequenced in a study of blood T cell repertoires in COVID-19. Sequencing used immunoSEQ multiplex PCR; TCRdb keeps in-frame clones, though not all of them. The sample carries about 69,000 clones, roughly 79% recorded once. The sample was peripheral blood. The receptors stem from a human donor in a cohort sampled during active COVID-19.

CDR3 nucleotides: TGTGCCAGCAGCGTAGGGCTCACCTGGACCTTC. Protein sequence: CASSVGLTWTF. The chain carries TRBV9 and TRBJ1-2, with D hard to call. Trimming removed 0 bases at V and 14 bases at J, with 11 bases between. Germline-derived CDR1 and CDR2 are SGDLS and YYNGEE. The CDR3 has 11 amino acids.

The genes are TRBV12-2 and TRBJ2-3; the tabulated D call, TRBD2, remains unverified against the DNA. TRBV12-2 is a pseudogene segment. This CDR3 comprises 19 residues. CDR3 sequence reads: CASRLAQRFSGGFKDTQYF. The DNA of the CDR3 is TGTGCAAGTCGCTTAGCGCAAAGGTTTAGCGGGGGGTTTAAAGATACGCAGTATTTT.

CDR3 sequence reads: CAVKTELNTEAFF. The CDR3 bases are TGTGCCGTTAAGACAGAACTGAACACTGAAGCTTTCTTT. The genes are TRBV10-3 and TRBJ1-1, with D perhaps TRBD1 (5 bases). Deletions cut 11 bases from V and 0 bases from J, with 13 bases between. The CDR3 sequence is 13 residues long. CDR1 is ENHRY, CDR2 SYGVKD, per germline.

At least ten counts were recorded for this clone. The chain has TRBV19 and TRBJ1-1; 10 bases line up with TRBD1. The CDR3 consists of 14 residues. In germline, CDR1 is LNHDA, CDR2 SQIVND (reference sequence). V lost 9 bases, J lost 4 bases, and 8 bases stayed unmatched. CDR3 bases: TGTGCCAGCGGGACAGGGGTGCGGGGCACTGAAGCTTTCTTT. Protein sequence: CASGTGVRGTEAFF.

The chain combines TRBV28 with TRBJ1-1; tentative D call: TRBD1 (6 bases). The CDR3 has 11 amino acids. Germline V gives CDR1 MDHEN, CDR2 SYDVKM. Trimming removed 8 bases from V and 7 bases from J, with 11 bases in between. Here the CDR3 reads CASGGRVEAFF. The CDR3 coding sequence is TGTGCCAGCGGGGGCCGGGTTGAAGCTTTCTTT.

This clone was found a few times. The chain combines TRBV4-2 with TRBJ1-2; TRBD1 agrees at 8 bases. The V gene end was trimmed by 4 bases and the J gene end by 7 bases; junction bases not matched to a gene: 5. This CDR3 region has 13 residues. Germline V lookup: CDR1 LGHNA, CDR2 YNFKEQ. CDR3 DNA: TGTGCCAGCAGCCCCCAGGGGGCAAGTGGCTACACCTTC. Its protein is CASSPQGASGYTF.

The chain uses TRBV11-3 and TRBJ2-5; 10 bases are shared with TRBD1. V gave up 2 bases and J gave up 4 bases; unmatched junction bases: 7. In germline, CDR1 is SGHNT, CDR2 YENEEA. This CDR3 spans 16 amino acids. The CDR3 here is CASSLFFGTGAETQYF. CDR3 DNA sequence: TGTGCCAGCAGCTTATTTTTCGGGACAGGGGCAGAGACCCAGTACTTC.

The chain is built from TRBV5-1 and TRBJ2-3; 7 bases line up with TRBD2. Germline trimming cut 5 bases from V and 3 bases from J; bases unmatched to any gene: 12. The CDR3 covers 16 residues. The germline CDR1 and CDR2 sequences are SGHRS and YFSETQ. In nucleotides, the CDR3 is TGCGCCAGCAGTCACCGTACGGGGGGAGGGACAGATACGCAGTATTTT. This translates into CASSHRTGGGTDTQYF.

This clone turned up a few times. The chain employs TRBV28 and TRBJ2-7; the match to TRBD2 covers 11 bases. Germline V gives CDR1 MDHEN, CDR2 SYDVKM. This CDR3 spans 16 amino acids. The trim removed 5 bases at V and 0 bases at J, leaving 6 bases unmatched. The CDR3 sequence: CASSTPGLAASYEQYF. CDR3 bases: TGTGCCAGCAGTACTCCGGGACTAGCGGCCTCCTACGAGCAGTACTTC. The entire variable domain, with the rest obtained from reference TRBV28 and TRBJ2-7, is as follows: DVKVTQSSRYLVKRTGEKVFLECVQDMDHENMFWYRQDPGLGLRLIYFSYDVKMKEKGDIPEGYSVSREKKERFSLILESASTNQTSMYLCASSTPGLAASYEQYFGPGTRLTVT.

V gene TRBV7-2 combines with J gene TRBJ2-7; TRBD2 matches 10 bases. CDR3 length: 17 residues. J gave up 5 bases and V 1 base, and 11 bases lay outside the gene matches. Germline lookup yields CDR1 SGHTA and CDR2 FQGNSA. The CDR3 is CASSLGASGGPGDEQYF. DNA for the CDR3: TGTGCCAGCAGCTTAGGGGCTAGCGGGGGTCCAGGGGACGAGCAGTACTTC.

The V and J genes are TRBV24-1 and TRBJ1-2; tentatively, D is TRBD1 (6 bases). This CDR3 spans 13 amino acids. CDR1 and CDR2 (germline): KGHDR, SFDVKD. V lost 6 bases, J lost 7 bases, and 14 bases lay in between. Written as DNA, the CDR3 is TGTGCCACCAGTAGACAGGAGACCTCTGGCTACACCTTC. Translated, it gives CATSRQETSGYTF.

The CDR3 reads CASSQDRVQPQHF. The DNA of the CDR3 is TGTGCCAGCAGCCAAGACAGGGTTCAGCCCCAGCATTTT. The chain uses TRBV3-1 (or the pseudogene TRBV3-2) and TRBJ1-5, with a tentative D call TRBD1 (5 bases). This CDR3 is built from 13 residues. Germline CDR1 LGHDT, CDR2 YNNKEL (reference sequence). Trimming cost V 0 bases and J 6 bases, with 6 bases left between them.

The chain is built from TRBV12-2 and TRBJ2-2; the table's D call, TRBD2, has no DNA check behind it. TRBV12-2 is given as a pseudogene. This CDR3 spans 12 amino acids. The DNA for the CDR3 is TGTGCAAGTCGCCCCGAGACCGGGGAGCTGTTTTTT. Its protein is CASRPETGELFF.

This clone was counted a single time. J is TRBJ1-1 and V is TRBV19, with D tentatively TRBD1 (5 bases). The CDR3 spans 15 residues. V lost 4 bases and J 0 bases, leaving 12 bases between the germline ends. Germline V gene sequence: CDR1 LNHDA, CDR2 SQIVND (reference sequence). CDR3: CASSTLDSLNTEAFF. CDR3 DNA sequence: TGTGCCAGTAGTACCCTAGACAGCTTGAACACTGAAGCTTTCTTT.

The CDR3 protein is CASSLTAGQGVYEQYF. As DNA, the CDR3 is TGCGCCAGCAGCTTGACAGCCGGACAGGGGGTATACGAGCAGTACTTC. The rearrangement joins TRBV5-1 to TRBJ2-7; TRBD1 aligns across 10 bases. The CDR3 contains 16 residues. From germline, CDR1 is SGHRS and CDR2 YFSETQ. The V gene end was trimmed by 1 base and the J gene end by 4 bases; junction bases not matched to a gene: 8.

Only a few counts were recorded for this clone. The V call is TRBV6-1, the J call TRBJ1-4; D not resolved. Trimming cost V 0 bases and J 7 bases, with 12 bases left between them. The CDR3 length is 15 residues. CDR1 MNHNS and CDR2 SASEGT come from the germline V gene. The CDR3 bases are TGTGCCAGCAGTGAAGCTGGTAGGACTGGTGAAAAACTGTTTTTT. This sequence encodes CASSEAGRTGEKLFF.

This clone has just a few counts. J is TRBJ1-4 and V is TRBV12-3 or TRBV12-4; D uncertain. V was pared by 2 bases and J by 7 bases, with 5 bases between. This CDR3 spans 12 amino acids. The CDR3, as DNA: TGTGCCAGCAGTTTAAGGAGTGAAAAACTGTTTTTT. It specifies CASSLRSEKLFF.

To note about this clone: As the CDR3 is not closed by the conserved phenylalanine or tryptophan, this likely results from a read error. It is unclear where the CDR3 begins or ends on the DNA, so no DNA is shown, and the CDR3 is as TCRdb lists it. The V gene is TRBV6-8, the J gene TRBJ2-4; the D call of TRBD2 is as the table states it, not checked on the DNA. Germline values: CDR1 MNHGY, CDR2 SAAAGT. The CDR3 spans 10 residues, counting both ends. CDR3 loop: CASRQASGGV.

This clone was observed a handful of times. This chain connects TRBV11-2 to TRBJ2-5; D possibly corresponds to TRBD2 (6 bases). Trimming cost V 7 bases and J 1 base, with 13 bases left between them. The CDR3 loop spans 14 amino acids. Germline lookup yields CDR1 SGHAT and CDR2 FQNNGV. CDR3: CASNSAGSQETQYF. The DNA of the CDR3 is TGTGCCAGCAACTCGGCGGGGAGCCAAGAGACCCAGTACTTC.

The CDR3 sequence: CASSIEAGGYGYTF. The CDR3 nucleotides read TGTGCCAGCAGTATAGAGGCGGGAGGCTATGGCTACACCTTC. The gene calls are TRBV6-5 and TRBJ1-2; D not resolved. CDR1 and CDR2 from the germline V gene are MNHEY and SVGAGI. The V end was cut by 5 bases, the J end by 4 bases, with 14 bases between. CDR3 size: 14 residues.

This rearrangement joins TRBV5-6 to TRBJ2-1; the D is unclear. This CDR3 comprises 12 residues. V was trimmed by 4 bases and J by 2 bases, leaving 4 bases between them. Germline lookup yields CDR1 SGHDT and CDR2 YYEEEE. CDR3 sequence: CASSSAYNEQFF. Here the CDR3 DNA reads TGTGCCAGCAGCAGCGCCTACAATGAGCAGTTCTTC.

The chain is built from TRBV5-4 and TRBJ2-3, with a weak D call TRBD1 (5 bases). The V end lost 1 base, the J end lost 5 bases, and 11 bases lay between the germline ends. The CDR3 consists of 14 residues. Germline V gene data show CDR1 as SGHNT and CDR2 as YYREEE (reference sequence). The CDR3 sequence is CASSLQGVEDTQYF. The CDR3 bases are TGTGCCAGCAGCTTGCAGGGCGTGGAAGATACGCAGTATTTT.

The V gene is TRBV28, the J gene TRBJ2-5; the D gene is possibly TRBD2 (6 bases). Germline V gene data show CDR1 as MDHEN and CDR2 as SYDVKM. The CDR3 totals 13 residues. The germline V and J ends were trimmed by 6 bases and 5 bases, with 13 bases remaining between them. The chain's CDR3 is CASRKGRRETQYF. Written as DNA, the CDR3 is TGTGCCAGCAGGAAAGGGAGGCGGGAGACCCAGTACTTC.

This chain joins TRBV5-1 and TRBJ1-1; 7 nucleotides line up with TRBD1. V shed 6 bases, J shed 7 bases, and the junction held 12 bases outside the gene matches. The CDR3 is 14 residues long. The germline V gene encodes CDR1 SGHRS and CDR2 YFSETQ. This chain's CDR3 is CASNAGGVKDEAFF. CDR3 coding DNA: TGCGCCAGCAACGCAGGGGGAGTGAAGGATGAAGCTTTCTTT. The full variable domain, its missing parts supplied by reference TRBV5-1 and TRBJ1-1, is KAGVTQTPRYLIKTRGQQVTLSCSPISGHRSVSWYQQTPGQGLQFLFEYFSETQRNKGNFPGRFSGRQFSNSRSEMNVSTLELGDSALYLCASNAGGVKDEAFFGQGTRLTVV.

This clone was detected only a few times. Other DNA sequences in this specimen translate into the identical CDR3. CDR3 sequence: CASSPRQGPNEKLFF. The CDR3 DNA reads TGTGCCAGCAGCCCCCGACAGGGCCCTAATGAAAAACTGTTTTTT. The J gene is TRBJ1-4, the V gene TRBV3-1 (or the pseudogene TRBV3-2); TRBD1 aligns across 7 bases. This CDR3 has 15 amino acids. Germline loops: CDR1 LGHDT, CDR2 YNNKEL (reference sequence). The junction had 5 bases not matched to a gene; V was cut back by 4 bases and J by 3 bases.

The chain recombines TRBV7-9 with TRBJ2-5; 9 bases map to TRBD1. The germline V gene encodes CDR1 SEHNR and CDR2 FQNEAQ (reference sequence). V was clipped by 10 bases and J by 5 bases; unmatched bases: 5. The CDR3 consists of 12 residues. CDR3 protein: CATDRGEETQYF. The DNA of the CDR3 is TGTGCCACGGACAGGGGTGAGGAGACCCAGTACTTC.

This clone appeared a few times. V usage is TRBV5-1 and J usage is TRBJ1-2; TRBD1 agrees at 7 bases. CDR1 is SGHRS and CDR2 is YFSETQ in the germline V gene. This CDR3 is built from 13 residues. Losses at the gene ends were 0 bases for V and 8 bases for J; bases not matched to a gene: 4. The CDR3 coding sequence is TGCGCCAGCAGCTTGGGCCAGGGGGGCGGCTACACCTTC. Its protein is CASSLGQGGGYTF.